Shown below are 32 T cell receptor beta chains from a single sample sequenced in a study of graft-versus-host responses after intestinal transplantation. The antigens for these receptors are not known. The data were produced by immunoSEQ multiplex PCR, yet TCRdb's version contains in-frame clones alone and is incomplete. The sample includes about 61,000 clones, approximately 94% seen only once; the top ten take around 0.4%. This specimen consisted of unstimulated CD4+ T cells sorted from spleen or lymph node cells, obtained before transplant. These TCRs come from a human donor who was the organ donor for an intestinal transplant.

The rearrangement joins TRBV5-1 to TRBJ2-7; the D gene is possibly TRBD1 (5 bases). Trimming left V 3 bases short and J 3 bases short, with 16 bases between. CDR3 size: 15 residues. The germline V gene encodes CDR1 SGHRS and CDR2 YFSETQ. The CDR3 is CASSSAAGFHYEQYF. CDR3 DNA sequence: TGCGCCAGCAGCTCCGCGGCAGGGTTCCACTACGAGCAGTACTTC.

The genes are TRBV7-2 and TRBJ2-1, with 10 nucleotides matching TRBD1. There are 16 residues in the CDR3. The germline CDR1 and CDR2 sequences are SGHTA and FQGNSA. V shed 5 bases, J shed 7 bases, and the junction held 11 bases outside the gene matches. The CDR3 DNA is TGTGCCAGCAGCCCAAGGGTTACGGACAGGGGGAATGAGCAGTTCTTC. Translation gives CASSPRVTDRGNEQFF. Full variable domain (remainder filled in from reference TRBV7-2 and TRBJ2-1): GAGVSQSPSNKVTEKGKDVELRCDPISGHTALYWYRQSLGQGLEFLIYFQGNSAPDKSGLPSDRFSAERTGGSVSTLTIQRTQQEDSAVYLCASSPRVTDRGNEQFFGPGTRLTVL.

V and J are TRBV11-2 and TRBJ2-3; possibly TRBD2 for D (5 bases). The CDR3 is 14 residues long. V lost 5 bases and J lost 2, with 11 bases in between. Germline V gene sequence: CDR1 SGHAT, CDR2 FQNNGV. The CDR3 DNA sequence: TGTGCCAGCAGCCCAGCGGCGGCCACAGATACGCAGTATTTT. This gives the protein CASSPAAATDTQYF.

The gene calls are TRBV27 and TRBJ2-1; 7 nucleotides match TRBD1. Germline values: CDR1 MNHEY, CDR2 SMNVEV (reference sequence). Trimming removed 4 bases from V and 1 base from J; junction bases left unmatched: 22. The CDR3 is made up of 21 amino acids. As DNA, the CDR3 is TGTGCCAGCAGTTCGGGGCTATTTAACAGGGGACCTCGAAATTCCTACAATGAGCAGTTCTTC. Encoded protein: CASSSGLFNRGPRNSYNEQFF.

The chain has TRBV14 and TRBJ1-1; 8 positions agree with TRBD1. The CDR3 consists of 15 residues. With V trimmed by 5 bases and J by 5 bases, 10 bases remained unmatched. Germline V gene data show CDR1 as SGHDN and CDR2 as FVKESK. The CDR3 sequence is CASSLRTGRGTEAFF. The CDR3 nucleotides are TGTGCCAGCAGCTTACGGACAGGGAGAGGAACTGAAGCTTTCTTT.

This chain joins TRBV2 and TRBJ1-5; unclear D gene. Per the germline V gene, CDR1 is SNHLY and CDR2 is FYNNEI. Trimming stripped 5 bases from V and 0 bases from J, with 5 bases between. CDR3 size: 13 residues. The CDR3 is CASSSYSNQPQHF. CDR3 DNA sequence: TGTGCCAGCAGTTCCTATAGCAATCAGCCCCAGCATTTT.

The V gene is TRBV10-3, the J gene TRBJ2-7; a weak D match, TRBD1 (6 bases). In germline, CDR1 is ENHRY, CDR2 SYGVKD. V dropped 3 bases and J dropped 0 bases, with 9 bases sitting between them. This CDR3 has 14 amino acids. The CDR3 protein is CAISEAGDSYEQYF. DNA of the CDR3: TGTGCCATCAGTGAAGCAGGGGACTCCTACGAGCAGTACTTC.

J is TRBJ2-1 and V is TRBV4-1, with 10 bases matching TRBD1. Germline V gene data show CDR1 as MGHRA and CDR2 as YSYEKL. The CDR3 has 15 residues. V shed 6 bases and J 7 bases; nucleotides not matched to a gene: 9. In DNA, the CDR3 is TGCGCCAGCAGTCTAGACAGGGGGCGAAGAAATGAGCAGTTCTTC. This codes for CASSLDRGRRNEQFF.

This sequence joins TRBV19 and TRBJ1-2, with 11 bases fitting TRBD1. J was trimmed by 8 bases and V by 2 bases; bases with no gene match: 1. This CDR3 has 13 amino acids. CDR1 and CDR2 (germline): LNHDA, SQIVND (reference sequence). The CDR3 DNA is TGTGCCAGTAGTATAAGGACAGGGGGCGGCTACACCTTC. It codes for CASSIRTGGGYTF.

As DNA, the CDR3 is TGTGCCAGCAGCTTATCAGGCGGGAATAAAGAGACCCAGTACTTC. It codes for CASSLSGGNKETQYF. The gene calls are TRBV7-2 and TRBJ2-5; D possibly corresponds to TRBD2 (6 bases). The CDR3 runs 15 residues. CDR1 is SGHTA and CDR2 is FQGNSA in the germline V gene. The germline V and J ends were trimmed by 2 bases and 3 bases, with 13 bases remaining between them.

The V and J genes are TRBV15 and TRBJ2-7; D may be TRBD2 (6 bases). The CDR3 has 15 amino acids. Germline CDR1 LNHNV, CDR2 YYDKDF (reference sequence). The germline V and J ends were trimmed by 0 bases and 9 bases, with 18 bases remaining between them. The CDR3 region is CATSRDGGTGPRQYF. For the CDR3, the DNA is TGTGCCACCAGCAGAGATGGGGGGACGGGACCACGGCAGTACTTC. Based on the CDR3 plus reference TRBV15 and TRBJ2-7, the full variable domain is DAMVIQNPRYQVTQFGKPVTLSCSQTLNHNVMYWYQQKSSQAPKLLFHYYDKDFNNEADTPDNFQSRRPNTSFCFLDIRSPGLGDTAMYLCATSRDGGTGPRQYFGPGTRLTVT.

This sequence joins TRBV6-5 and TRBJ2-3, with a weak D call TRBD2 (5 bases). From germline, CDR1 is MNHEY and CDR2 SVGAGI. Trimming took off 7 bases at V and 3 bases at J, with 11 bases between the two ends. The CDR3 consists of 13 residues. Here the CDR3 DNA reads TGTGCCAGCACCGAGGGTAAAACAGATACGCAGTATTTT. Translated, it gives CASTEGKTDTQYF.

To note about this clone: The sample has other DNA sequences that encode this CDR3 too. The chain employs TRBV7-2 and TRBJ1-1; D is unresolved. The V gene's germline CDR1 is SGHTA and CDR2 FQGNSA. The CDR3 sequence is 14 residues long. Trimming pared 0 bases from V and 10 bases from J, leaving 15 bases between. CDR3 coding DNA: TGTGCCAGCAGCTTAGCCCGGGCGGTTGGTGGAGCTTTCTTT. Translating gives CASSLARAVGGAFF.

This clone has a handful of counts. The V gene is TRBV7-9, the J gene TRBJ2-5, with TRBD1 as a possible D gene (5 bases). Germline CDR1 reads SEHNR; CDR2 reads FQNEAQ (reference sequence). The V end lost 5 bases, the J end lost 5 bases, and 18 bases lay between the germline ends. This CDR3 is built from 15 residues. CDR3 region: CASSLNSGSGETQYF. The CDR3 coding sequence is TGTGCCAGCAGCCTCAATTCGGGCTCAGGGGAGACCCAGTACTTC.

V is TRBV29-1 and J is TRBJ1-2; D remains unclear. CDR1 is SQVTM, CDR2 ANQGSEA, per germline. The CDR3 covers 10 residues. Trimming cost V 6 bases and J 8 bases, with 10 bases left between them. The CDR3 is CSVDGGGYTF. The CDR3 DNA reads as TGCAGCGTGGACGGCGGCGGCTACACCTTC.

This chain joins TRBV4-3 and TRBJ2-5; the D gene is possibly TRBD1 (6 bases). The V end was cut by 4 bases, the J end by 2 bases, with 14 bases between. The CDR3 runs 15 residues. Germline CDR1 is LGHNA and CDR2 is YSLEER. CDR3 protein: CASSRKQGQQETQYF. The DNA of the CDR3 is TGCGCCAGCAGCCGGAAACAGGGTCAACAAGAGACCCAGTACTTC.

The chain joins TRBV11-2 to TRBJ1-6; 8 positions agree with TRBD1. The trim removed 4 bases at V and 6 bases at J, leaving 5 bases unmatched. Germline V gene lookup returns CDR1 SGHAT and CDR2 FQNNGV. The CDR3 runs 15 residues. The CDR3 DNA reads as TGTGCCAGCAGCTGGGGGACAGGAGCTAATTCACCCCTCCACTTT. Translated: CASSWGTGANSPLHF.

The chain recombines TRBV5-6 with TRBJ2-2; TRBD2 agrees at 10 bases. This CDR3 is built from 16 residues. Germline CDR1 is SGHDT and CDR2 is YYEEEE. V was pared by 4 bases and J by 5 bases, with 8 bases of the junction left unmatched. This CDR3 is CASSASGTSETGELFF. Written as DNA, the CDR3 is TGTGCCAGCAGCGCATCCGGGACTAGCGAAACCGGGGAGCTGTTTTTT.

This chain links TRBV5-5 with TRBJ2-3; D perhaps matches TRBD2 (6 bases). CDR3 length: 16 residues. The V and J ends lost 2 bases and 6 bases respectively, with 19 bases between them. Germline lookup yields CDR1 SGHKS and CDR2 YYEKEE (reference sequence). The CDR3 region is CASSFAWREPTDTQYF. In DNA, the CDR3 is TGTGCCAGCAGCTTTGCTTGGAGGGAACCTACGGATACGCAGTATTTT.

V gene TRBV6-5 combines with J gene TRBJ1-3; tentative D call: TRBD1 (5 bases). CDR3 length equals 13 residues. Germline lookup yields CDR1 MNHEY and CDR2 SVGAGI. V lost 6 bases to trimming and J lost 2 bases, with 8 bases between them. CDR3 DNA: TGTGCCAGCAGGCCGGGACCTGGAAACACCATATATTTT. This sequence encodes CASRPGPGNTIYF.

The CDR3 DNA follows: TGCAGCGTTGCTGGAACAGTATGGGTCGAGCAGTACTTC. Protein: CSVAGTVWVEQYF. The chain couples TRBV29-1 to TRBJ2-7; D remains unclear. CDR3 length: 13 residues. V was clipped by 4 bases and J by 6 bases, with 16 bases between them. The germline CDR1 and CDR2 sequences are SQVTM and ANQGSEA.

This chain connects TRBV18 to TRBJ2-2; D might be TRBD1 (6 bases). Trimming stripped 6 bases from V and 0 bases from J, with 14 bases between. The CDR3 has 16 amino acids. CDR1 is KGHSH and CDR2 is LQKENI in the germline V gene. CDR3 sequence reads: CASSQGTFANTGELFF. In DNA, the CDR3 is TGTGCCAGCTCCCAAGGGACATTCGCGAACACCGGGGAGCTGTTTTTT.

The chain employs TRBV11-2 and TRBJ2-7, with a tentative D call TRBD1 (6 bases). The CDR3 consists of 15 residues. V was trimmed by 0 bases and J by 3 bases, leaving 12 bases between them. The V gene's germline CDR1 is SGHAT and CDR2 FQNNGV. The CDR3 is CASSLDSQGLYEQYF. Written as DNA, the CDR3 is TGTGCCAGCAGCTTAGATTCACAGGGCCTCTACGAGCAGTACTTC.

This clone was counted a single time. The chain is built from TRBV25-1 and TRBJ2-5; 7 positions match TRBD1. CDR3 length equals 16 residues. V gave up 3 bases and J gave up 0 bases; unmatched junction bases: 7. In germline, CDR1 is MGHDK, CDR2 SYGVNS. The CDR3 coding sequence is TGTGCCAGCAGTGACGCCGGGACAGCAAACCAAGAGACCCAGTACTTC. This sequence encodes CASSDAGTANQETQYF.

V and J are TRBV18 and TRBJ1-2; D perhaps matches TRBD1 (5 bases). This CDR3 comprises 11 residues. Germline assignment: CDR1 KGHSH and CDR2 LQKENI. Trimming pared 4 bases from V and 12 bases from J, leaving 12 bases between. CDR3 sequence reads: CASSREGPHTF. The CDR3 DNA is TGTGCCAGCTCACGGGAGGGGCCGCACACCTTC.

This clone has just one count. The rearrangement uses TRBV9 and TRBJ2-7; D is perhaps TRBD1 (5 bases). The CDR3 has 15 amino acids. Germline V gene sequence: CDR1 SGDLS, CDR2 YYNGEE. V was shortened by 0 bases and J by 2 bases, with 12 bases between the two germline ends. CDR3 nucleotide sequence: TGTGCCAGCAGCGTAGGGGAACAGGTGACCTACGAGCAGTACTTC. It is translated as CASSVGEQVTYEQYF.

The chain carries TRBV10-2 and TRBJ2-1; 9 bases fit TRBD2. Germline lookup yields CDR1 WSHSY and CDR2 SAAADI. This CDR3 is 14 amino acids long. V lost 8 bases and J lost 4; bases outside the gene matches: 6. Here the CDR3 DNA reads TGCGCCAGCGGCGGGGGGGCGGTTTACAATGAGCAGTTCTTC. This translates into CASGGGAVYNEQFF.

The chain uses TRBV2 and TRBJ1-5; D remains ambiguous. Trimming shortened V by 6 bases and J by 2 bases, and 11 bases separated the two germline ends. The CDR3 sequence is 14 residues long. Germline loops: CDR1 SNHLY, CDR2 FYNNEI. The DNA for the CDR3 is TGTGCCAGCAGAGAAAGGGTCGGCAATCAGCCCCAGCATTTT. Its translation: CASRERVGNQPQHF.

This chain joins TRBV4-1 and TRBJ2-3; no definite D call. The CDR3 contains 13 residues. The germline CDR1 and CDR2 sequences are MGHRA and YSYEKL. V dropped 4 bases and J dropped 0 bases, with 5 bases sitting between them. CDR3 sequence reads: CASSLRSTDTQYF. The CDR3 DNA is TGCGCCAGCAGCCTACGTAGCACAGATACGCAGTATTTT.

The V and J genes are TRBV11-2 and TRBJ2-2; 9 bases are shared with TRBD1. There are 15 residues in the CDR3. J lost 0 bases, V lost 5 bases, and 1 base had no gene match. In germline, CDR1 is SGHAT, CDR2 FQNNGV. Written as DNA, the CDR3 is TGTGCCAGCAGCCGGGACAGGGCGAACACCGGGGAGCTGTTTTTT. Protein sequence: CASSRDRANTGELFF.

The V gene is TRBV7-3, the J gene TRBJ2-1, with D unresolved. Germline CDR1 reads SGHTA; CDR2 reads FQGTGA. Trimming took off 5 bases at V and 2 bases at J, with 19 bases between the two ends. The CDR3 is 17 amino acids. The CDR3 bases are TGTGCCAGCAGCCTCAATCCACCCCCAAACGCCTACAATGAGCAGTTCTTC. Encoded protein: CASSLNPPPNAYNEQFF.

V usage is TRBV6-5 and J usage is TRBJ1-4, with 8 bases lining up with TRBD1. Germline values: CDR1 MNHEY, CDR2 SVGAGI. The CDR3 has 14 amino acids. With 6 bases clipped from V and 8 bases from J, the junction kept 8 bases outside the gene matches. Here the CDR3 DNA reads TGTGCCAGCAGCGTCACAGGGGGACGCGAAAAACTGTTTTTT. Amino acid sequence: CASSVTGGREKLFF.